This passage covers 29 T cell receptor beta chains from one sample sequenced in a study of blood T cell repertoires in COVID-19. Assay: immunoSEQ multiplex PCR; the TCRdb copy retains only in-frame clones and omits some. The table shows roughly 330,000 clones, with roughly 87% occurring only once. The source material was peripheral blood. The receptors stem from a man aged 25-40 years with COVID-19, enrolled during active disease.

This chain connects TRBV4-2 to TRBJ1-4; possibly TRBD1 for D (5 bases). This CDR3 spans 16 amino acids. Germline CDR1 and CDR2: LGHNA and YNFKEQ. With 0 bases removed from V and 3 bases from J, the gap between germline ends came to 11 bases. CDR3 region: CASSQDVGRANEKLFF. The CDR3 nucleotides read TGTGCCAGCAGCCAAGATGTGGGGCGAGCTAATGAAAAACTGTTTTTT.

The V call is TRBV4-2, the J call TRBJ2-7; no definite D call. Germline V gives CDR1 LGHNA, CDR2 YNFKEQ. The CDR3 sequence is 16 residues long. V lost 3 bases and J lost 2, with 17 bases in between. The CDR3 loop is CASSQVRGQLPYEQYF. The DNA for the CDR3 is TGTGCCAGCAGCCAGGTCCGAGGCCAGCTACCCTACGAGCAGTACTTC.

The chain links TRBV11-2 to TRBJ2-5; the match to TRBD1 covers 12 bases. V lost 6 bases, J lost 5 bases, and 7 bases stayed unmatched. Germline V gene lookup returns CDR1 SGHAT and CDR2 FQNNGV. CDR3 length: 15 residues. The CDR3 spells CASSSGTGGAETQYF. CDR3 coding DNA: TGTGCCAGCAGTTCCGGGACAGGGGGCGCGGAGACCCAGTACTTC.

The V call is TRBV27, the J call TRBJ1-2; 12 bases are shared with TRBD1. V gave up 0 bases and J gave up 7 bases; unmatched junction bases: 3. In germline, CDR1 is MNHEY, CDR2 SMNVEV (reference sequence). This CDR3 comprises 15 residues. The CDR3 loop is CASSLSGTGGSGYTF. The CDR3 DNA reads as TGTGCCAGCAGTTTATCCGGGACAGGGGGCAGTGGCTACACCTTC.

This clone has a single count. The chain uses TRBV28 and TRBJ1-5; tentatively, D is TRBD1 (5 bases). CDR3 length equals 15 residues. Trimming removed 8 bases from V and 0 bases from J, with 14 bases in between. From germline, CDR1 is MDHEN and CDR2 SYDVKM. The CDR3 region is CASRDWAHSNQPQHF. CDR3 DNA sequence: TGTGCCAGCCGGGACTGGGCTCATAGCAATCAGCCCCAGCATTTT.

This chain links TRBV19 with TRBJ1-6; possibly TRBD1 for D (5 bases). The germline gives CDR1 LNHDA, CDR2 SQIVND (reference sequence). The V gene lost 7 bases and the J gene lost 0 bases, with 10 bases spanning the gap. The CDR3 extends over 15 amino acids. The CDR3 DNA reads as TGTGCCAGTATGGGGGGGAGCTCCTATAATTCACCCCTCCACTTT. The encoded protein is CASMGGSSYNSPLHF.

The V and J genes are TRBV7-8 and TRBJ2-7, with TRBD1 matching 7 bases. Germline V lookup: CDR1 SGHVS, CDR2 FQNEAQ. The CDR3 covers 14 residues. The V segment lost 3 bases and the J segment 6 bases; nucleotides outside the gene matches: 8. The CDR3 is CASSFSSGGSEQYF. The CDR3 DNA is TGTGCCAGCAGCTTCTCCTCAGGGGGAAGCGAGCAGTACTTC.

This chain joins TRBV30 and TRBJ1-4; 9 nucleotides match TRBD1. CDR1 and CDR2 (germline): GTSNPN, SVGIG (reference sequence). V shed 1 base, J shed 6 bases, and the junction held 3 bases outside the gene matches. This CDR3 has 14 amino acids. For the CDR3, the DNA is TGTGCCTGGAGTGGCGGACAGGGGTATGAAAAACTGTTTTTT. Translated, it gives CAWSGGQGYEKLFF.

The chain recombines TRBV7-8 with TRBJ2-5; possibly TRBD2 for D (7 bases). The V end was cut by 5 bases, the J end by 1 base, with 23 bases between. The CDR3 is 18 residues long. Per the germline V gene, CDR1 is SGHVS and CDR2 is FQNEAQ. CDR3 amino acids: CASSPRGGSYESQETQYF. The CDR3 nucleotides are TGTGCCAGCAGCCCGAGGGGGGGATCGTACGAATCCCAAGAGACCCAGTACTTC.

CDR3: CASSGGDGSYEQYF. The DNA of the CDR3 is TGTGCCAGCAGCGGAGGGGACGGCTCCTACGAGCAGTACTTC. The chain is built from TRBV11-2 and TRBJ2-7, with D tentatively TRBD2 (6 bases). Germline assignment: CDR1 SGHAT and CDR2 FQNNGV. Deletions cut 5 bases from V and 0 bases from J, with 11 bases between. The CDR3 contains 14 residues. Variable domain in full (rest from reference TRBV11-2 and TRBJ2-7): EAGVAQSPRYKIIEKRQSVAFWCNPISGHATLYWYQQILGQGPKLLIQFQNNGVVDDSQLPKDRFSAERLKGVDSTLKIQPAKLEDSAVYLCASSGGDGSYEQYFGPGTRLTVT.

The CDR3 protein is CATRKTNPGQGMTEAFF. CDR3 DNA sequence: TGTGCCACCAGAAAGACTAATCCGGGACAGGGTATGACTGAAGCTTTCTTT. The chain joins TRBV24-1 to TRBJ1-1, with TRBD1 matching over 9 bases. The trim removed 7 bases at V and 5 bases at J, leaving 16 bases unmatched. The CDR3 has 17 amino acids. Germline lookup yields CDR1 KGHDR and CDR2 SFDVKD.

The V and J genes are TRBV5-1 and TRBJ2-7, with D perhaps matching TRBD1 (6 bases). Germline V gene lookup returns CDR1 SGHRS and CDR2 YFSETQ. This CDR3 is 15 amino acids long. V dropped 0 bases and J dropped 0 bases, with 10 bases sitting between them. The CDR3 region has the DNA TGCGCCAGCAGCTTGGCAGGACAGAACTCCTACGAGCAGTACTTC. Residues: CASSLAGQNSYEQYF.

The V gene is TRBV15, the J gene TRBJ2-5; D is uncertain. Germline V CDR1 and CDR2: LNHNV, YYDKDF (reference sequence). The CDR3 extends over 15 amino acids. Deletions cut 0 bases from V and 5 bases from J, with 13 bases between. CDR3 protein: CATSRDDPPGETQYF. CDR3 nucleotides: TGTGCCACCAGCAGAGATGACCCACCCGGGGAGACCCAGTACTTC.

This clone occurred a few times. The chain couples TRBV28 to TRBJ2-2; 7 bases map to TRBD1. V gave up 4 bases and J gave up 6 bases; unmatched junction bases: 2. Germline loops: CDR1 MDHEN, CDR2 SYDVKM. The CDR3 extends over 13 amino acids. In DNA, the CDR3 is TGTGCCAGCAGTTCGACAGGGCCCGGGGAGCTGTTTTTT. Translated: CASSSTGPGELFF. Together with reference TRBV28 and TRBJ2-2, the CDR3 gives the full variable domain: DVKVTQSSRYLVKRTGEKVFLECVQDMDHENMFWYRQDPGLGLRLIYFSYDVKMKEKGDIPEGYSVSREKKERFSLILESASTNQTSMYLCASSSTGPGELFFGEGSRLTVL.

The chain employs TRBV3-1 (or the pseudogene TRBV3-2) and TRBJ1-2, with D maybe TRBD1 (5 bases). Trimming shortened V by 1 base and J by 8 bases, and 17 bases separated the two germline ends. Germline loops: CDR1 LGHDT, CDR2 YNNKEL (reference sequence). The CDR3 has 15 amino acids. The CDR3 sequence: CASSQVLGGGGGYTF. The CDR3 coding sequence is TGTGCCAGCAGCCAAGTGCTTGGGGGAGGAGGCGGCTACACCTTC.

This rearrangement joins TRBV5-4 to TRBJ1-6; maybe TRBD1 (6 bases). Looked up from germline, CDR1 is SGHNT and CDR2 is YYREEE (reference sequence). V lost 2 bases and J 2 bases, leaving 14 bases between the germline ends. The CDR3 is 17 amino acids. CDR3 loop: CASSFGQGNTYNSPLHF. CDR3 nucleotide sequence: TGTGCCAGCAGCTTTGGGCAGGGGAACACCTATAATTCACCCCTCCACTTT.

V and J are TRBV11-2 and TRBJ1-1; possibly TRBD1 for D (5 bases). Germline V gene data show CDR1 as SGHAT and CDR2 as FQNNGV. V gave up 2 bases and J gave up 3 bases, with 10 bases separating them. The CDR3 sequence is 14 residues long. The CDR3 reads CASSLSGGDTEAFF. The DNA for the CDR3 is TGTGCCAGCAGCTTAAGTGGGGGGGACACTGAAGCTTTCTTT.

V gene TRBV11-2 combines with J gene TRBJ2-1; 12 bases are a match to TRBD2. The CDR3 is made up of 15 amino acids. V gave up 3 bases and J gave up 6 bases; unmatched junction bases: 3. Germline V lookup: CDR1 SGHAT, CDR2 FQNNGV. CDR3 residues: CASSFASGGANEQFF. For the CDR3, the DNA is TGTGCCAGCAGCTTCGCTAGCGGGGGGGCCAATGAGCAGTTCTTC. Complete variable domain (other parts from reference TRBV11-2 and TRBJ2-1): EAGVAQSPRYKIIEKRQSVAFWCNPISGHATLYWYQQILGQGPKLLIQFQNNGVVDDSQLPKDRFSAERLKGVDSTLKIQPAKLEDSAVYLCASSFASGGANEQFFGPGTRLTVL.

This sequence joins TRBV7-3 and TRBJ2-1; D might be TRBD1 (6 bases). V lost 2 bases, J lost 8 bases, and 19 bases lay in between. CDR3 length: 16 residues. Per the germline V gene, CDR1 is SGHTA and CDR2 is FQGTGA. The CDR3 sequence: CASSLQGTRAFDEQFF. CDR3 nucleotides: TGTGCCAGCAGCTTACAGGGGACACGAGCATTCGATGAGCAGTTCTTC.

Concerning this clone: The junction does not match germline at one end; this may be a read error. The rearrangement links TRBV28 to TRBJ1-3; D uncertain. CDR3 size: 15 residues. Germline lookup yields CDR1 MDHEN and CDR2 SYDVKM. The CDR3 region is CASSFPLASGSTIYF. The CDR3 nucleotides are TGTGCCAGCAGTTTCCCTCTAGCCTCTGGAAGCACCATATATTTT. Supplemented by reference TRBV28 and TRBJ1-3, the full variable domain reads DVKVTQSSRYLVKRTGEKVFLECVQDMDHENMFWYRQDPGLGLRLIYFSYDVKMKEKGDIPEGYSVSREKKERFSLILESASTNQTSMYLCASSFPLASGSTIYFGEGSWLTVV.

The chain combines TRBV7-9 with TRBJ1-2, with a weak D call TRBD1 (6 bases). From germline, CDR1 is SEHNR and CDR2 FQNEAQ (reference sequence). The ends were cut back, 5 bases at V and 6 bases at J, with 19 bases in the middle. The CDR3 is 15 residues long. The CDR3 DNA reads TGTGCCAGCAGCCCTTTGGGGGGGGGCGCGGATGGCTACACCTTC. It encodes CASSPLGGGADGYTF.

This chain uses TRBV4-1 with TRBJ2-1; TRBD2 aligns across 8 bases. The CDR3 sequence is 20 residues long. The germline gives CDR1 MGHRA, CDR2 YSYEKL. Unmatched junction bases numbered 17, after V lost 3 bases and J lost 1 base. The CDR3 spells CASSQPVSGRGILSYNEQFF. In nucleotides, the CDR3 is TGCGCCAGCAGCCAGCCCGTCAGCGGGAGAGGTATTTTGTCCTACAATGAGCAGTTCTTC.

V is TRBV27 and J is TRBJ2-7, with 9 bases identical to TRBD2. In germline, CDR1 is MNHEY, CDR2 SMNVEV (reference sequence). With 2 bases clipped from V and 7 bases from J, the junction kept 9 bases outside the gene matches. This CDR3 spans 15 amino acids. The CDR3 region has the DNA TGTGCCAGCAGTTTACCGACTAGCGGAGGGGGAGAGCAGTACTTC. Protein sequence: CASSLPTSGGGEQYF.

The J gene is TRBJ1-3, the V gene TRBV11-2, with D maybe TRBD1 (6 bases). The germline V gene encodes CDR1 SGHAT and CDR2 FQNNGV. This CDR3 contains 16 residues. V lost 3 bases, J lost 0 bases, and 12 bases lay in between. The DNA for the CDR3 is TGTGCCAGCAGCTTTTTCGACAGGCCCTCTGGAAACACCATATATTTT. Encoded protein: CASSFFDRPSGNTIYF.

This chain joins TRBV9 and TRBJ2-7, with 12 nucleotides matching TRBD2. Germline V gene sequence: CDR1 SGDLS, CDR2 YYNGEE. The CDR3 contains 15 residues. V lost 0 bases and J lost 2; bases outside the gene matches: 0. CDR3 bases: TGTGCCAGCAGCGTAGGGACTAGCGGGGCCTACGAGCAGTACTTC. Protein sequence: CASSVGTSGAYEQYF.

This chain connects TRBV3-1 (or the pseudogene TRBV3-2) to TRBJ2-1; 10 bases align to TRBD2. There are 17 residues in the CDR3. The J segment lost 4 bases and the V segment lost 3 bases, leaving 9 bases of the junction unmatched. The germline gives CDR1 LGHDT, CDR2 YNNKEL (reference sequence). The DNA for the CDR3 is TGTGCCAGCAGCCAGAACGAAGCGGGAGGGCCATACAATGAGCAGTTCTTC. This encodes CASSQNEAGGPYNEQFF.

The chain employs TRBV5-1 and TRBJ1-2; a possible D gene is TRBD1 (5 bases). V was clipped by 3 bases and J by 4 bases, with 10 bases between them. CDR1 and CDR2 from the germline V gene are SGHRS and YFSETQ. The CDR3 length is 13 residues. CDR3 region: CASSYDSIYGYTF. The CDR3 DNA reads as TGCGCCAGCAGCTACGACAGTATCTATGGCTACACCTTC.

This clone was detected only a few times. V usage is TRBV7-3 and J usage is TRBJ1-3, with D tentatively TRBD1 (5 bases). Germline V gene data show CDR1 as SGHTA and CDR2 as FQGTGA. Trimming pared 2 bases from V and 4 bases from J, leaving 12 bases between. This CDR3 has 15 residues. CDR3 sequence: CASSLGPGQGNTIYF. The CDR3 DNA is TGTGCCAGCAGCTTAGGGCCAGGGCAAGGAAACACCATATATTTT.

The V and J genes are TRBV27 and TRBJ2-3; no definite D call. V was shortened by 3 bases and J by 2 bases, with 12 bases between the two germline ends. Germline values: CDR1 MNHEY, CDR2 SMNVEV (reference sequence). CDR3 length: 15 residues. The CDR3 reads CASSFYLGHTDTQYF. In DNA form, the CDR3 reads TGTGCCAGCAGTTTCTACCTGGGCCACACAGATACGCAGTATTTT.